One T cell receptor beta chain is described in this entry. After removal of 6 bases from V and 4 bases from J, the junction contained 4 bases not matched to a gene. CDR1 and CDR2 from the germline V gene are SGHRS and YFSETQ. This CDR3 region has 15 residues. The data derive from a study of blood T cell repertoires in COVID-19. Across the study: Acute and convalescent COVID-19 specimens originated in the United States, Italy and Spain. T cells, B-cell-depleted T cells, or PBMCs supplied cDNA or gDNA.

Methods used by the authors: Cell counts per sample came from amplifying reference gene primers. Some clones are missing from TCRdb's copy, which holds only in-frame ones; the method was immunoSEQ multiplex PCR. Clone size and V and J calls were adopted from that table, with D and trimming inferred from the DNA. The sample lists 200,000 to 250,000 clones, around 90% seen once, with roughly 2.7% in the top ten. While infection was still active, Seattle patients were enrolled and then followed longitudinally. The rearrangement uses TRBV5-1 and TRBJ2-1, with TRBD2 matching over 13 bases. The clonotype was recovered from a man aged 25 to 45 with COVID-19, enrolled during active disease. The specimen sequenced was peripheral blood. CDR3 loop: CASNGLAGVYNEQFF. The DNA for the CDR3 is TGCGCCAGCAACGGACTAGCGGGGGTATACAATGAGCAGTTCTTC.